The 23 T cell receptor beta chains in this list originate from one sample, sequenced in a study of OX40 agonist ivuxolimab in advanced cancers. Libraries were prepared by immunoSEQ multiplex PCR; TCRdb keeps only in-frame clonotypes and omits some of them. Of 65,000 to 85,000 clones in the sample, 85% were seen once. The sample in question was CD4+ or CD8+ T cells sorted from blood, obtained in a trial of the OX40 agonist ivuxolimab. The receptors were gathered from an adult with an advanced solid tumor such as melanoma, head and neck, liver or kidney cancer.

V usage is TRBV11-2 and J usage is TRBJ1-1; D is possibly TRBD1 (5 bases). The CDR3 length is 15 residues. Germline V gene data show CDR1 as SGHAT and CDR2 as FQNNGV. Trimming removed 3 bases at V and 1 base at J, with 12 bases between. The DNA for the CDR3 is TGTGCCAGCAGCTTTAGGGGCGTAGGGAACACTGAAGCTTTCTTT. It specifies CASSFRGVGNTEAFF.

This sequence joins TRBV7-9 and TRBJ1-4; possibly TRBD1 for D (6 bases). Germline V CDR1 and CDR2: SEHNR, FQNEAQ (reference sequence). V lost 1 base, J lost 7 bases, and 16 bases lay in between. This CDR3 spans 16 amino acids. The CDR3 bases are TGTGCCAGCAGCTTAGGGTACCGGACACAGGGTGAAAAACTGTTTTTT. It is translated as CASSLGYRTQGEKLFF.

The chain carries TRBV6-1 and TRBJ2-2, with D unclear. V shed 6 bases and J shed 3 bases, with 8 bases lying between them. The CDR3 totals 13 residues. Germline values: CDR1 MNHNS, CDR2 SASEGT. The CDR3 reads CASSTSYTGELFF. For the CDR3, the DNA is TGTGCCAGCAGCACATCGTACACCGGGGAGCTGTTTTTT.

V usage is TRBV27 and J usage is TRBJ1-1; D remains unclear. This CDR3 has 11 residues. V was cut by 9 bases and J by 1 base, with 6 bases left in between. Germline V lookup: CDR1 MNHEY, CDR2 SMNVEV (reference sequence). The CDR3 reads CARARNTEAFF. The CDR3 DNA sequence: TGTGCCAGAGCCCGGAACACTGAAGCTTTCTTT.

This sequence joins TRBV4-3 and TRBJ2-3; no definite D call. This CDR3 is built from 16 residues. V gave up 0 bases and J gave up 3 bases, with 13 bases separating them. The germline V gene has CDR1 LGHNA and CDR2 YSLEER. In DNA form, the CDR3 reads TGCGCCAGCAGCCAAGATAAGGGTAGTGGGACAGATACGCAGTATTTT. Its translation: CASSQDKGSGTDTQYF.

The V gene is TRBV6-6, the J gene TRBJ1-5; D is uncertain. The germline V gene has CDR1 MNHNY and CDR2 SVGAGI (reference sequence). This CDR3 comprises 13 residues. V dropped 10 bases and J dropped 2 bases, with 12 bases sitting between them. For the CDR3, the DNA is TGTGCCACCACGGGCCAAGGCAATCAGCCCCAGCATTTT. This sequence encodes CATTGQGNQPQHF.

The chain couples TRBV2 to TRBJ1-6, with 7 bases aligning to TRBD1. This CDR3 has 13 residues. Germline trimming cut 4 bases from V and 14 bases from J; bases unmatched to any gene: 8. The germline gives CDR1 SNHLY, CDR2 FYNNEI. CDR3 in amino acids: CASSAAQGFTLHF. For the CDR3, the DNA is TGTGCCAGCAGTGCAGCACAGGGGTTCACCCTCCACTTT.

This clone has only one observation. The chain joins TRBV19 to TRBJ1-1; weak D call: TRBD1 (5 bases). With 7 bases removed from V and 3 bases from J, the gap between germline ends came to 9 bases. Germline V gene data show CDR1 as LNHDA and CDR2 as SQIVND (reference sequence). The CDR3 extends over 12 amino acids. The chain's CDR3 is CASNQGDTEAFF. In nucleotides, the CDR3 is TGTGCCAGTAATCAGGGAGACACTGAAGCTTTCTTT.

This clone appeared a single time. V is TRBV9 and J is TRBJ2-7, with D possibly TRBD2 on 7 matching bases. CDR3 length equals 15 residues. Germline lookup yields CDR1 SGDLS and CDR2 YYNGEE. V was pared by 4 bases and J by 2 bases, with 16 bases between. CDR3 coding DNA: TGTGCCAGCAGCAGAGGGGGGGAGGGCCCCTACGAGCAGTACTTC. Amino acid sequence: CASSRGGEGPYEQYF.

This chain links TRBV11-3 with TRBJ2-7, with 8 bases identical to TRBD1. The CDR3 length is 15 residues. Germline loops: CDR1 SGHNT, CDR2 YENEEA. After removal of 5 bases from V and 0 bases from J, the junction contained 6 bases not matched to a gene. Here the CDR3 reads CASSPIGQGSYEQYF. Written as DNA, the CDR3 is TGTGCCAGCAGCCCTATAGGACAGGGCTCCTACGAGCAGTACTTC.

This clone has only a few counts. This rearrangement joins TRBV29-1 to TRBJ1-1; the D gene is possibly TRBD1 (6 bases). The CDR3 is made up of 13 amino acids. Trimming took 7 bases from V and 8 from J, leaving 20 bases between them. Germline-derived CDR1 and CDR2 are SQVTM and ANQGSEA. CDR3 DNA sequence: TGCAGCGGTGACACAGGGTCCCAAGCGGAAGCTTTCTTT. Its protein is CSGDTGSQAEAFF.

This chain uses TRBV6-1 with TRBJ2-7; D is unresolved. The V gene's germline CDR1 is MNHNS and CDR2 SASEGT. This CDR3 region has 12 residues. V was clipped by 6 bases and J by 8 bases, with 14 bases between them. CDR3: CASSRPFWKQYF. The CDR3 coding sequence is TGTGCCAGCAGCCGGCCCTTCTGGAAGCAGTACTTC.

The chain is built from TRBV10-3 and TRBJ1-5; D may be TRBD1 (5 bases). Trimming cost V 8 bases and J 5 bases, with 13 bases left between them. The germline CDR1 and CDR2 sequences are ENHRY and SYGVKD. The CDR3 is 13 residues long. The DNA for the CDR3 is TGTGCCATCGGTGGCAGGGCCGATCAGCCCCAGCATTTT. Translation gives CAIGGRADQPQHF.

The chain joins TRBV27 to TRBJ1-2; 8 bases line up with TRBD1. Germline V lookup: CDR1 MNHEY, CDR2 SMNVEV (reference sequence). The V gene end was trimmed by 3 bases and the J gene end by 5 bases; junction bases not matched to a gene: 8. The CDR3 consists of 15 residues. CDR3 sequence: CASSFDHQGAYGYTF. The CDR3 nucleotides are TGTGCCAGCAGTTTCGACCATCAGGGGGCTTATGGCTACACCTTC.

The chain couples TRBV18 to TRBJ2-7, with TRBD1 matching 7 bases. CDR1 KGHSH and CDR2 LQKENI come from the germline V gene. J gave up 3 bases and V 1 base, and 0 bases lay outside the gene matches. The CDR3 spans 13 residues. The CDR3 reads CASSPRDSYEQYF. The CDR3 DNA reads TGTGCCAGCTCACCACGGGACAGCTACGAGCAGTACTTC.

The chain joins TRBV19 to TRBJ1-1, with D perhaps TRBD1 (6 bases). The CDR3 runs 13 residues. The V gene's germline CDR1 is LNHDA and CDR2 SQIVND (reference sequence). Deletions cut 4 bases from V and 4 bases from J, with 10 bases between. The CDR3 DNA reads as TGTGCCAGTAGTACACGACAGGTCACTGAAGCTTTCTTT. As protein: CASSTRQVTEAFF. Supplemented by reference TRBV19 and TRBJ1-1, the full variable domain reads DGGITQSPKYLFRKEGQNVTLSCEQNLNHDAMYWYRQDPGQGLRLIYYSQIVNDFQKGDIAEGYSVSREKKESFPLTVTSAQKNPTAFYLCASSTRQVTEAFFGQGTRLTVV.

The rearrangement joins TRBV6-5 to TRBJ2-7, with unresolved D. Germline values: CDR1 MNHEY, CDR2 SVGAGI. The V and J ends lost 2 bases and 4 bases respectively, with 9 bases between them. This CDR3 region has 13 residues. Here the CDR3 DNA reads TGTGCCAGCAGTTACGCGGTCCGGTACGAGCAGTACTTC. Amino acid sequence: CASSYAVRYEQYF.

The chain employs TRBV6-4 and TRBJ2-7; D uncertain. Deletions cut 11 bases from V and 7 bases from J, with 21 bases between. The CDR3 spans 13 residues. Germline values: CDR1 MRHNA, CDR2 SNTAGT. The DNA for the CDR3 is TGTGCCGGTATAAGGGAACCCATGGGGGAGCAGTACTTC. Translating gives CAGIREPMGEQYF.

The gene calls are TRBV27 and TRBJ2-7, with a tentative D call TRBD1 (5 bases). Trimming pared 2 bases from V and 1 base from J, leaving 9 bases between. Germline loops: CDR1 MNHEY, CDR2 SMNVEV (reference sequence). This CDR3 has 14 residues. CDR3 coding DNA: TGTGCCAGCAGTTTAAGACAGCAATCCTACGAGCAGTACTTC. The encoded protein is CASSLRQQSYEQYF.

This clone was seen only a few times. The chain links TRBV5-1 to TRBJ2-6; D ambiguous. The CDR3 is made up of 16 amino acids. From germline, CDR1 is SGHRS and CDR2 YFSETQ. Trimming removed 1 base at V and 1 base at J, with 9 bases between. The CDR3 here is CASSLFSASGANVLTF. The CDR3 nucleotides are TGCGCCAGCAGCTTGTTCTCCGCGTCTGGGGCCAACGTCCTGACTTTC.

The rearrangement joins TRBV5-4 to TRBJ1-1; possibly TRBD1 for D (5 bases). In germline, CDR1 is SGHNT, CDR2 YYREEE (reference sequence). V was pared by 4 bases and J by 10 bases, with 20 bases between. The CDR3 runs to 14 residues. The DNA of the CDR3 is TGTGCCAGCAGCCCCCGCGAAAAGGGGACCCCAGCTTTCTTT. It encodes CASSPREKGTPAFF.

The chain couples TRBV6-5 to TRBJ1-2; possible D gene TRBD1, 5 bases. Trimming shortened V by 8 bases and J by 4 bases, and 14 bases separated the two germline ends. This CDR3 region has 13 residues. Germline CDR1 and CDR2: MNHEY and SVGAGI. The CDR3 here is CASGKGQGYGYTF. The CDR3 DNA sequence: TGTGCCAGCGGGAAGGGGCAGGGCTATGGCTACACCTTC.

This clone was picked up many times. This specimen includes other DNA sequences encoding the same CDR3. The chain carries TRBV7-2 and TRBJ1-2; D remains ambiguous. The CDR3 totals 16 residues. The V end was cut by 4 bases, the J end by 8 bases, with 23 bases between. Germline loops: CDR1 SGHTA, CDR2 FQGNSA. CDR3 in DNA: TGTGCCAGCAGCTCTTCCCGGATTTCGCCGTTTGGAGGCTACACCTTC. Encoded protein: CASSSSRISPFGGYTF.